This is a list of T cell receptor beta chains from one sample in a study of T cell responses to AZD1222 COVID-19 vaccine. Produced via immunoSEQ multiplex PCR; TCRdb's table is partial and in-frame only. The repertoire has 100,000 to 150,000 clones, approximately 90% of them found once; the top ten carry 11%. The sample in question was peripheral blood, obtained on day 0 of MenACWY control vaccination. Receptors originate from an adult in good health. Both conserved end residues are part of each CDR3. The order of the fields is D gene, J gene, V gene, clone size, CDR3 protein, CDR3 DNA. A D gene is named only where the DNA matches it firmly. Only some rows state a clone size, as once, few, many or a class for expanded clones.

D: TRBD1
J: TRBJ2-1
V: TRBV2
size: few
CDR3: CASSGDSLAPYNEQFF
DNA: TGTGCCAGCAGTGGGGACAGCTTGGCTCCCTACAATGAGCAGTTCTTC

D: NA
J: TRBJ1-2
V: TRBV7-2
size: NA
CDR3: CASSLAMQGPGIYGYTF
DNA: TGTGCCAGCAGCTTAGCGATGCAGGGGCCCGGAATCTATGGCTACACCTTC

D: TRBD2
J: TRBJ2-2
V: TRBV9
size: NA
CDR3: CASSVESSGVNTGELFF
DNA: TGTGCCAGCAGCGTAGAATCTAGCGGGGTGAACACCGGGGAGCTGTTTTTT

D: NA
J: TRBJ1-1
V: TRBV30
size: NA
CDR3: CAWTGGTDTEAFF
DNA: TGTGCCTGGACCGGGGGGACGGACACTGAAGCTTTCTTT

D: NA
J: TRBJ2-5
V: TRBV27
size: NA
CDR3: CASSRGESQTQYF
DNA: TGTGCCAGCAGTCGCGGTGAGAGTCAGACCCAGTACTTC

D: NA
J: TRBJ1-3
V: TRBV5-6
size: NA
CDR3: CASSRVSGNTIYF
DNA: TGTGCCAGCAGCCGAGTCTCTGGAAACACCATATATTTT

D: NA
J: TRBJ1-1
V: TRBV12-3/TRBV12-4
size: few
CDR3: CASSPLGISEAFF
DNA: TGTGCCAGCAGTCCTCTGGGGATATCTGAAGCTTTCTTT

D: NA
J: TRBJ2-2
V: TRBV7-3
size: NA
CDR3: CASSLRAPGSDTGELFF
DNA: TGTGCCAGCAGCTTAAGGGCCCCCGGGAGTGACACCGGGGAGCTGTTTTTT

D: NA
J: TRBJ2-2
V: TRBV21-1
size: NA
CDR3: CASSLRQGFNTGELFF
DNA: TGTGCCAGCAGCTTACGACAGGGGTTCAACACCGGGGAGCTGTTTTTT

D: NA
J: TRBJ2-1
V: TRBV11-2
size: NA
CDR3: CASSLEAYNEQFF
DNA: TGTGCCAGCAGCTTAGAGGCCTACAATGAGCAGTTCTTC

D: NA
J: TRBJ2-1
V: TRBV19
size: NA
CDR3: CASSIGIGTPGYNEQFF
DNA: TGTGCCAGTAGTATAGGCATAGGGACACCAGGTTACAATGAGCAGTTCTTC